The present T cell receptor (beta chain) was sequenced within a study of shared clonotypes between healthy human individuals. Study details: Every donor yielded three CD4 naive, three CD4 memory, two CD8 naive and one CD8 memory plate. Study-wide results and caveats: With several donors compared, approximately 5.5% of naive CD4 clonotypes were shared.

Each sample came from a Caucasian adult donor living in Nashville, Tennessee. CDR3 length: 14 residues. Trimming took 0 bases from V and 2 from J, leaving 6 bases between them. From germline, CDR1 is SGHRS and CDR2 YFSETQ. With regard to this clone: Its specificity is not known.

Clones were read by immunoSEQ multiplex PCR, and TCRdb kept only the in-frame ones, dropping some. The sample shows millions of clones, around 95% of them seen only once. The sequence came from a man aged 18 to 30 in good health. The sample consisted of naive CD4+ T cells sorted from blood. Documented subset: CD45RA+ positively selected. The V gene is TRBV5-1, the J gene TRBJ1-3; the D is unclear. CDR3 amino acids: CASSLDGTGNTIYF. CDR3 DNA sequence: TGCGCCAGCAGCTTGGATGGAACTGGAAACACCATATATTTT. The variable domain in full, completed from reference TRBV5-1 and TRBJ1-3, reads KAGVTQTPRYLIKTRGQQVTLSCSPISGHRSVSWYQQTPGQGLQFLFEYFSETQRNKGNFPGRFSGRQFSNSRSEMNVSTLELGDSALYLCASSLDGTGNTIYFGEGSWLTVV.